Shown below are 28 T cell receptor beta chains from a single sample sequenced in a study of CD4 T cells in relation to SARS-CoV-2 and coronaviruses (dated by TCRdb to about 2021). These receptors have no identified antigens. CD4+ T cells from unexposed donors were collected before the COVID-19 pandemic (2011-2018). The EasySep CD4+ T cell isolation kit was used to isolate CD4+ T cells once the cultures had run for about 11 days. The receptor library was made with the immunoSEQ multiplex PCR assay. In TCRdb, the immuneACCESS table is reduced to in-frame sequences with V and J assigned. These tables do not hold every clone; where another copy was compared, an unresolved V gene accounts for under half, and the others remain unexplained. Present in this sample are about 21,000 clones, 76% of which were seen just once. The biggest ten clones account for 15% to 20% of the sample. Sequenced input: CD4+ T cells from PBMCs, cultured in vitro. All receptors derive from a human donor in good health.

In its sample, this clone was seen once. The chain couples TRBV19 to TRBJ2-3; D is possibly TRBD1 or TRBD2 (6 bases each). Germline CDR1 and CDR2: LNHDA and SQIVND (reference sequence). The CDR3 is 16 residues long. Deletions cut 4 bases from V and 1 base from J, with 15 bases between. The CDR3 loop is CASSKATGGGTDTQYF. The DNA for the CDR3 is TGTGCCAGTAGTAAAGCCACCGGGGGCGGCACAGATACGCAGTATTTT.

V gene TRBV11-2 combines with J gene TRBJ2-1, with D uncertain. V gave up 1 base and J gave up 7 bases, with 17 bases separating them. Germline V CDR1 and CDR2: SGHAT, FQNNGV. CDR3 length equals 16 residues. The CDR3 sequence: CASSLGRKTALNEQFF. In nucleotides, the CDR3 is TGTGCCAGCAGCTTAGGGCGAAAGACGGCCTTGAATGAGCAGTTCTTC.

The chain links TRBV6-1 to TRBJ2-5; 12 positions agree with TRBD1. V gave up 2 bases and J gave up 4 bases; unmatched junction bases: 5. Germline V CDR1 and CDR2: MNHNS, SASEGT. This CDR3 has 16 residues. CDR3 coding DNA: TGTGCCAGCAGTGAAATGAGGGACAGGGGGCTAGAGACCCAGTACTTC. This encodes CASSEMRDRGLETQYF.

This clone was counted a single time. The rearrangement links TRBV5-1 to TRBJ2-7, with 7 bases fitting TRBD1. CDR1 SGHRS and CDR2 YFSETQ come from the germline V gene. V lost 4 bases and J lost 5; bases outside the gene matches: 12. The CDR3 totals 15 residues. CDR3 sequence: CASSNGGQDPNEQYF. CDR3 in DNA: TGCGCCAGCAGCAACGGAGGACAGGACCCTAACGAGCAGTACTTC. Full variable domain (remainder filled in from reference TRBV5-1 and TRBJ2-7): KAGVTQTPRYLIKTRGQQVTLSCSPISGHRSVSWYQQTPGQGLQFLFEYFSETQRNKGNFPGRFSGRQFSNSRSEMNVSTLELGDSALYLCASSNGGQDPNEQYFGPGTRLTVT.

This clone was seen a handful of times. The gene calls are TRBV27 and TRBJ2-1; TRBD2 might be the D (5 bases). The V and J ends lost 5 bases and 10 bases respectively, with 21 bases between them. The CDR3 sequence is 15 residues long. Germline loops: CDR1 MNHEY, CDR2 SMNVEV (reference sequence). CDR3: CASSITRPRTEEQFF. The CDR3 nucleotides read TGTGCCAGCAGTATAACCCGTCCACGGACTGAGGAGCAGTTCTTC.

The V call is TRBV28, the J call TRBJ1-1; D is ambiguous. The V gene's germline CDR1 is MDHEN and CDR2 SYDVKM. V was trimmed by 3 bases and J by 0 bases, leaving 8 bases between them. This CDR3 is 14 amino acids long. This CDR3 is CASSFSQMNTEAFF. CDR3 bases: TGTGCCAGCAGTTTTAGCCAGATGAACACTGAAGCTTTCTTT.

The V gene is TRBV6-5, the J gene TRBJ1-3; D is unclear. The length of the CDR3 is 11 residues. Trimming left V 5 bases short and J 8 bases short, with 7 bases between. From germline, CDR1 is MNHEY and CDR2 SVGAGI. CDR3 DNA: TGTGCCAGCAGTACAAGTTACACCATATATTTT. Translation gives CASSTSYTIYF.

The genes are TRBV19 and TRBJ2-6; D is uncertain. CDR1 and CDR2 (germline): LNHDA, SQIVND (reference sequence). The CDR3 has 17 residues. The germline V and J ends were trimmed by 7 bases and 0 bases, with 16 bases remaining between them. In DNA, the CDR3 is TGTGCCAGTACCGGCACTCTGCCTAACTCTGGGGCCAACGTCCTGACTTTC. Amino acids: CASTGTLPNSGANVLTF.

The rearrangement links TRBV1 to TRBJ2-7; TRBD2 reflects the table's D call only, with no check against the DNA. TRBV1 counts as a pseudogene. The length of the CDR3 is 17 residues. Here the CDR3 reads CTSIRTSGREKGYEQYF. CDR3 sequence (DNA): TGCACCAGCATCAGGACTAGCGGGAGGGAGAAGGGCTACGAGCAGTACTTC.

The CDR3 spells CASSPRTGASAEAFF. CDR3 bases: TGCGCCAGCAGCCCACGGACAGGGGCGTCCGCTGAAGCTTTCTTT. The rearrangement joins TRBV5-1 to TRBJ1-1, with 9 bases aligning to TRBD1. Germline V lookup: CDR1 SGHRS, CDR2 YFSETQ. V was pared by 4 bases and J by 6 bases, with 10 bases of the junction left unmatched. The CDR3 covers 15 residues.

DNA for the CDR3: TGCGCCAGCAGTTACAGGGGGAATAACTATGGCTACACCTTC. It is translated as CASSYRGNNYGYTF. The J gene is TRBJ1-2, the V gene TRBV5-1; 8 bases line up with TRBD1. Germline assignment: CDR1 SGHRS and CDR2 YFSETQ. The CDR3 sequence is 14 residues long. Trimming cost V 5 bases and J 1 base; bases outside gene matches: 4.

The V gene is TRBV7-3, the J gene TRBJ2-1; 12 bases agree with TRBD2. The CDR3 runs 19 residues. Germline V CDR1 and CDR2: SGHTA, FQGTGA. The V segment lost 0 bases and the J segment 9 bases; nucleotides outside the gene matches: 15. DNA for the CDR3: TGTGCCAGCAGCTTAACGTCCCTTACGACTAGCGGGAGAGGGGTTGAGCAGTTCTTC. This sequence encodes CASSLTSLTTSGRGVEQFF.

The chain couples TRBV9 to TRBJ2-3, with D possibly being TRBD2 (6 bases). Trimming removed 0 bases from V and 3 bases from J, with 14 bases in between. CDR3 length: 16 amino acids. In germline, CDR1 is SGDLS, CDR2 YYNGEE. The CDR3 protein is CASSVAVSGTTDTQYF. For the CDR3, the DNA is TGTGCCAGCAGCGTAGCCGTTAGCGGAACTACAGATACGCAGTATTTT.

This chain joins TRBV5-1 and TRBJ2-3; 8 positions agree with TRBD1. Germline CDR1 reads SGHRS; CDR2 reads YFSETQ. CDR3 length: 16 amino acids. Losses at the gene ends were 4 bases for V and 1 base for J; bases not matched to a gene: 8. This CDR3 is CASSPGQVRGTDTQYF. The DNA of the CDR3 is TGCGCCAGCAGCCCGGGACAGGTCCGCGGCACAGATACGCAGTATTTT.

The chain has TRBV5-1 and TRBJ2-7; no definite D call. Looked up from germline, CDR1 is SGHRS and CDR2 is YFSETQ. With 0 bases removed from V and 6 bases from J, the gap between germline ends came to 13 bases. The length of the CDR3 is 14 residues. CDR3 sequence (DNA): TGCGCCAGCAGCTTGGCCGACACCATTCGCGAGCAGTACTTC. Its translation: CASSLADTIREQYF.

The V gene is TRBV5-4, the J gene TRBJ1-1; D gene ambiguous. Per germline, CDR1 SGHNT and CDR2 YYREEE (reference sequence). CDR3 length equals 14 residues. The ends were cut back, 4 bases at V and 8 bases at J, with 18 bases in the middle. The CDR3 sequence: CASSASGSKAEAFF. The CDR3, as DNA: TGTGCCAGCAGCGCCTCCGGTTCCAAGGCAGAAGCTTTCTTT. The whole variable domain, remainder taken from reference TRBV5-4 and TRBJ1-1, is ETGVTQSPTHLIKTRGQQVTLRCSSQSGHNTVSWYQQALGQGPQFIFQYYREEENGRGNFPPRFSGLQFPNYSSELNVNALELDDSALYLCASSASGSKAEAFFGQGTRLTVV.

CDR3 region: CATSANRDSSFLNSPLHF. Here the CDR3 DNA reads TGTGCCACCTCAGCCAACCGGGACAGCTCTTTTCTTAATTCACCCCTCCACTTT. This sequence joins TRBV19 and TRBJ1-6, with TRBD1 matching 7 bases. Germline lookup yields CDR1 LNHDA and CDR2 SQIVND (reference sequence). The V and J ends lost 10 bases and 6 bases, in that order; junction bases with no gene match: 21. The CDR3 has 18 amino acids.

Here the CDR3 DNA reads TGTGCCAGCAGTTTCGCCCAGGGAGCTGTCACCGGGGAGCTGTTTTTT. It codes for CASSFAQGAVTGELFF. This sequence joins TRBV28 and TRBJ2-2; D is perhaps TRBD1 or TRBD2 (5 bases each). The germline V and J ends were trimmed by 3 bases and 4 bases, with 15 bases remaining between them. This CDR3 is built from 16 residues. The germline V gene has CDR1 MDHEN and CDR2 SYDVKM.

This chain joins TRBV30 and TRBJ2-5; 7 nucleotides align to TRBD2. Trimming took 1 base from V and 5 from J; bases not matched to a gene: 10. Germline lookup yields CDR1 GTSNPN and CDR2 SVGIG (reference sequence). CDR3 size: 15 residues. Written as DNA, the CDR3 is TGTGCCTGGAGTGGGGGGGAGGGCCGTTGGGAGACCCAGTACTTC. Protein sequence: CAWSGGEGRWETQYF.

CDR3 coding DNA: TGTGCCAGCAGCTTAGATTTAGGATTGGGGCCGAACACCGGGGAGCTGTTTTTT. Translating it yields CASSLDLGLGPNTGELFF. The J gene is TRBJ2-2, the V gene TRBV11-3; D is perhaps TRBD1 (5 bases). Deletions cut 0 bases from V and 0 bases from J, with 14 bases between. CDR3 length equals 18 residues. Germline CDR1 and CDR2: SGHNT and YENEEA.

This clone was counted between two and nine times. CDR3 bases: TGTGCCAGCAGCCCGCAGGGCGCCTACAATGAGCAGTTCTTC. Protein: CASSPQGAYNEQFF. V is TRBV11-3 and J is TRBJ2-1; possible D gene TRBD1, 5 bases. Per the germline V gene, CDR1 is SGHNT and CDR2 is YENEEA. V lost 5 bases, J lost 2 bases, and 10 bases lay in between. The CDR3 contains 14 residues.

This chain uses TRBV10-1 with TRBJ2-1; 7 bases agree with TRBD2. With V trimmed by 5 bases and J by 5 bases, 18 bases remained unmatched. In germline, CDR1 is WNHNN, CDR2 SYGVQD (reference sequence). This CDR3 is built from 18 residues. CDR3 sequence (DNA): TGCGCCAGCAGTAAAAGGTTGACGGGAGGTTCGGGGAACAATGAGCAGTTCTTC. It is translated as CASSKRLTGGSGNNEQFF.

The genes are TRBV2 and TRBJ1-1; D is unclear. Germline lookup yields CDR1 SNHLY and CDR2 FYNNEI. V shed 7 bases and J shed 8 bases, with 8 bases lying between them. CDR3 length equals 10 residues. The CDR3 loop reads CASTEAEAFF. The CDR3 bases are TGTGCCAGCACGGAGGCGGAAGCTTTCTTT.

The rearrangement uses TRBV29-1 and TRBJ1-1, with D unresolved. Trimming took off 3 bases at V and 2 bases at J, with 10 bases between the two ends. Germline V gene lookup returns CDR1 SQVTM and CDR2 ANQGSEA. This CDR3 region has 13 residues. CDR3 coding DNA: TGCAGCGTTGAGTCTTCGAAAAACACTGAAGCTTTCTTT. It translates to CSVESSKNTEAFF.

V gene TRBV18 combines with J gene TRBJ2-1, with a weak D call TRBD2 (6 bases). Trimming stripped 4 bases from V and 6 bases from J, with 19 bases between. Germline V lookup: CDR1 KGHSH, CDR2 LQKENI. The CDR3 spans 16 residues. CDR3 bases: TGTGCCAGCTCACATCTCGATGCGGGGCCGGTCAATGAGCAGTTCTTC. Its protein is CASSHLDAGPVNEQFF.

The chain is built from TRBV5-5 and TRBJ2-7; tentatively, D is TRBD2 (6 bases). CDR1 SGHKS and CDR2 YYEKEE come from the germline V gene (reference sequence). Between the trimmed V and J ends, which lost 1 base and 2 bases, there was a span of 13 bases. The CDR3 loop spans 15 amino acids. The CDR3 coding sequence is TGTGCCAGCAGCTTGCAATTTGCGGGACCCTACGAGCAGTACTTC. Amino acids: CASSLQFAGPYEQYF.

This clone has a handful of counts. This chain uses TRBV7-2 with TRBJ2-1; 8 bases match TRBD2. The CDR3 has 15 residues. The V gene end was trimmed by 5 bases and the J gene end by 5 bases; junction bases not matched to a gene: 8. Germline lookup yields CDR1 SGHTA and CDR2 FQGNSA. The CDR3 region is CASSLPSSGNNEQFF. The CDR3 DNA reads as TGTGCCAGCAGCCTCCCGAGTAGCGGGAACAATGAGCAGTTCTTC.

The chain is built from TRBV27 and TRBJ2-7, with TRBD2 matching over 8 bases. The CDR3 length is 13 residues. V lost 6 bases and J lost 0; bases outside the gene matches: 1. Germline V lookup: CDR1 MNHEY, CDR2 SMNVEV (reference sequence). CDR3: CASRLAVSYEQYF. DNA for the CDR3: TGTGCCAGCAGACTAGCGGTCTCCTACGAGCAGTACTTC.